The 10 T cell receptor beta chains below all came from one sample that was sequenced in a study of pediatric ulcerative colitis. Sequencing was performed with immunoSEQ multiplex PCR; in TCRdb, only in-frame clones are kept and a portion is missing. The sample shows about 35,000 clones, 81% of them seen only once. During colonoscopy, one to two rectal pinch biopsies were collected. Sequencing used gut tissue. These receptors all stem from a boy between 10 and 17 years old with mild ulcerative colitis.

J is TRBJ1-2 and V is TRBV5-4; 7 nucleotides match TRBD1. Germline CDR1 SGHNT, CDR2 YYREEE (reference sequence). The V gene end was trimmed by 3 bases and the J gene end by 4 bases; junction bases not matched to a gene: 9. The CDR3 totals 15 residues. The CDR3 loop reads CASSYDREGVYGYTF. The CDR3 coding sequence is TGTGCCAGCAGCTACGACAGGGAGGGGGTCTATGGCTACACCTTC.

This clone was seen a few times. The chain carries TRBV2 and TRBJ1-1, with TRBD1 identical over 7 bases. CDR3 size: 12 residues. The J segment lost 7 bases and the V segment lost 7 bases, leaving 6 bases of the junction unmatched. Germline CDR1 reads SNHLY; CDR2 reads FYNNEI. CDR3: CASKGAGFEAFF. The DNA for the CDR3 is TGTGCCAGCAAGGGGGCGGGATTTGAAGCTTTCTTT.

The chain carries TRBV2 and TRBJ1-4; no firm D call. The ends were cut back, 1 base at V and 11 bases at J, with 11 bases in the middle. This CDR3 spans 13 amino acids. The germline CDR1 and CDR2 sequences are SNHLY and FYNNEI. CDR3 coding DNA: TGTGCCAGCAGTGAAGAACTCTGGAGGAAACTGTTTTTT. Translation gives CASSEELWRKLFF.

Here the CDR3 reads CASSQEGGGATDEQFF. For the CDR3, the DNA is TGTGCCAGCAGCCAAGAAGGGGGGGGCGCTACGGATGAGCAGTTCTTC. The rearrangement links TRBV4-2 to TRBJ2-1, with D possibly matching TRBD2 (7 bases). The CDR3 is 16 residues long. The germline V and J ends were trimmed by 0 bases and 8 bases, with 17 bases remaining between them. Germline V CDR1 and CDR2: LGHNA, YNFKEQ.

The CDR3 DNA follows: TGTGCCAGCAGCTGGCGGGGATACTACTACGAGCAGTACTTC. Residues: CASSWRGYYYEQYF. This sequence joins TRBV5-6 and TRBJ2-7; possible D gene TRBD2, 6 bases. V gave up 3 bases and J gave up 3 bases, with 13 bases separating them. CDR3 length equals 14 residues. Germline V gene lookup returns CDR1 SGHDT and CDR2 YYEEEE.

The rearrangement links TRBV6-5 to TRBJ2-3, with D perhaps matching TRBD2 (5 bases). Germline-derived CDR1 and CDR2 are MNHEY and SVGAGI. Trimming took 7 bases from V and 8 from J, leaving 19 bases between them. CDR3 size: 14 residues. The CDR3 region is CASTPGVQAGTQYF. The CDR3 DNA reads TGTGCCAGCACCCCTGGGGTCCAGGCGGGTACGCAGTATTTT.

The gene calls are TRBV7-9 and TRBJ1-1; TRBD1 agrees at 7 bases. This CDR3 comprises 14 residues. Germline-derived CDR1 and CDR2 are SEHNR and FQNEAQ (reference sequence). Trimming took 5 bases from V and 3 from J; bases not matched to a gene: 6. The DNA of the CDR3 is TGTGCCAGCAGCATAGGACAGGACGACACTGAAGCTTTCTTT. Its translation: CASSIGQDDTEAFF.

The V and J genes are TRBV7-8 and TRBJ2-5; D gene ambiguous. The CDR3 contains 16 residues. The V end lost 1 base, the J end lost 3 bases, and 15 bases lay between the germline ends. CDR1 and CDR2 from the germline V gene are SGHVS and FQNEAQ. The CDR3 loop is CASSLEVWARKETQYF. CDR3 DNA: TGTGCCAGCAGCTTAGAGGTTTGGGCCAGAAAAGAGACCCAGTACTTC.

This clone has just one count. V is TRBV5-8 and J is TRBJ1-1; D call uncertain. The CDR3 spans 14 residues. Germline-derived CDR1 and CDR2 are SGHTS and YDEGEE. V dropped 6 bases and J dropped 1 base, with 13 bases sitting between them. The CDR3 bases are TGTGCCAGCAACAAACCAGGTGGGAACACTGAAGCTTTCTTT. As protein: CASNKPGGNTEAFF.

This clone has just a few counts. The chain carries TRBV7-9 and TRBJ1-4; 8 nucleotides line up with TRBD1. Unmatched junction bases numbered 7, after V lost 5 bases and J lost 8 bases. Germline CDR1 reads SEHNR; CDR2 reads FQNEAQ (reference sequence). The CDR3 is 14 amino acids. The CDR3 region has the DNA TGTGCCAGCAGCCCCTGGACAGGGTCGGAAAAACTGTTTTTT. Translation gives CASSPWTGSEKLFF.